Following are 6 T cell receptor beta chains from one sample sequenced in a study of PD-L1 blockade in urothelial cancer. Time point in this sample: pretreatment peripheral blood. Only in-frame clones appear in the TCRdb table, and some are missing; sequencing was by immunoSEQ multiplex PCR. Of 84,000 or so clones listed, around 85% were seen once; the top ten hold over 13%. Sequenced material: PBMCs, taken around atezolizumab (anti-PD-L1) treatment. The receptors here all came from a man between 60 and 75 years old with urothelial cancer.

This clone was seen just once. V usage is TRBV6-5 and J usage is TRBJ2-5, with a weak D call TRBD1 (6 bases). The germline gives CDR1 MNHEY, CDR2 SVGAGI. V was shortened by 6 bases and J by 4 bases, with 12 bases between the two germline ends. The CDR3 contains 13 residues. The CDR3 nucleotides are TGTGCCAGCAGCCACGTCAGGGGAGAGACCCAGTACTTC. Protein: CASSHVRGETQYF.

The CDR3 sequence is CATRDRYTGELFF. In DNA form, the CDR3 reads TGCGCCACCCGGGACAGATACACCGGGGAGCTGTTTTTT. V usage is TRBV10-2 and J usage is TRBJ2-2, with 7 bases aligning to TRBD1. The trim removed 10 bases at V and 3 bases at J, leaving 5 bases unmatched. The CDR3 runs to 13 residues. In germline, CDR1 is WSHSY, CDR2 SAAADI.

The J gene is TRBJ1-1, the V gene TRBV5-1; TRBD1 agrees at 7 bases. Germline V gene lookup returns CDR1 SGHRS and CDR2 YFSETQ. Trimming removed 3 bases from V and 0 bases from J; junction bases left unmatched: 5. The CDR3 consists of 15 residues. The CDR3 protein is CASSSRGQLNTEAFF. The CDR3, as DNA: TGCGCCAGCAGCTCCCGGGGACAGTTGAACACTGAAGCTTTCTTT.

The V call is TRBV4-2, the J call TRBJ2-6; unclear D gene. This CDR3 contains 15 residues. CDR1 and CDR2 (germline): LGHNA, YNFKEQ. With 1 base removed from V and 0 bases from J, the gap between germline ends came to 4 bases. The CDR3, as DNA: TGTGCCAGCAGCCAAGGTTACTCTGGGGCCAACGTCCTGACTTTC. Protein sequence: CASSQGYSGANVLTF.

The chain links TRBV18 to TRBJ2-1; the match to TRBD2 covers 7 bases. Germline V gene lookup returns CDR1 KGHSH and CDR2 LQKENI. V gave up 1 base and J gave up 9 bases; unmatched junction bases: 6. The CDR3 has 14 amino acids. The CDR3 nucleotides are TGTGCCAGCTCACCACGTCCTAGCGGATTTGAGCAGTTCTTC. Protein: CASSPRPSGFEQFF. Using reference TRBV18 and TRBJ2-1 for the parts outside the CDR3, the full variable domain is NAGVMQNPRHLVRRRGQEARLRCSPMKGHSHVYWYRQLPEEGLKFMVYLQKENIIDESGMPKERFSAEFPKEGPSILRIQQVVRGDSAAYFCASSPRPSGFEQFFGPGTRLTVL.

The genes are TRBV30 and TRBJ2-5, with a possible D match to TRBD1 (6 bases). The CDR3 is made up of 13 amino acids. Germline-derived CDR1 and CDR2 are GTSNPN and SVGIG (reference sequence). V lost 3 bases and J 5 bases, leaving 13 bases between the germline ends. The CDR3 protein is CAWRRTGTETQYF. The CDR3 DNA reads TGTGCCTGGAGACGTACAGGGACGGAGACCCAGTACTTC.